Shown below are 28 T cell receptor beta chains from a single sample sequenced in a study of T cell clonality in common variable immunodeficiency. Clones were sequenced by immunoSEQ multiplex PCR, and TCRdb holds only the in-frame ones, with some missing. In total the sample includes approximately 44,000 clones, none of them seen once. The sequencing sample was made of peripheral blood mononuclear cells. The receptor set was obtained from a person aged 18 to 75 in good health.

This clone was detected ten times or more. The read comes to an end 3 residues before the CDR3 does, leaving the germline J gene to fill in the end. The gene calls are TRBV20-1 and TRBJ2-3, with 12 bases that match TRBD2. Trimming took 4 bases from V and 4 from J; bases not matched to a gene: 6. CDR1 is DFQATT, CDR2 SNEGSKA, per germline (reference sequence). The CDR3 length is 15 residues. The CDR3 reads CSANSRTSGADTQYF. Partial CDR3 DNA: TGCAGTGCTAATTCTCGGACTAGCGGGGCAGATACG.

This clone was seen repeatedly, ten times or more. The missing CDR3 end, 3 residues past where the read stops, is filled in from the germline J gene. The chain carries TRBV5-1 and TRBJ2-3; D perhaps matches TRBD2 (6 bases). In germline, CDR1 is SGHRS, CDR2 YFSETQ. The ends were cut back, 0 bases at V and 4 bases at J, with 15 bases in the middle. The CDR3 has 16 residues. The CDR3 DNA, read in part, is TGCGCCAGCAGCTTGGATGGACTGGGAGGCGCAGATACG. As protein: CASSLDGLGGADT. The entire CDR3 reads CASSLDGLGGADTQYF.

This clone was seen at least ten times. From the germline J gene comes the end of the CDR3, since the read stops 3 residues before it. The chain recombines TRBV19 with TRBJ1-1, with 9 bases that match TRBD1. In germline, CDR1 is LNHDA, CDR2 SQIVND (reference sequence). The CDR3 is made up of 13 amino acids. The covered CDR3 bases are TGTGCCAGTAGTATGGTGACAGGGGGGAAC. It yields the protein CASSMVTGGN. The whole CDR3 region reads CASSMVTGGNAFF.

This clone was detected ten times or more. The sequenced fragment ends 3 residues before the CDR3 boundary, so the rest is inferred from the germline J gene. V is TRBV2 and J is TRBJ1-1, with D possibly being TRBD1 (5 bases). Looked up from germline, CDR1 is SNHLY and CDR2 is FYNNEI. The CDR3 is made up of 13 amino acids. The covered CDR3 bases are TGTGCCGGTCAGGGAGGGGTCTTTTTCGGA. Translation gives CAGQGGVFFG. The full CDR3 protein reads CAGQGGVFFGAFF.

This clone was detected many times. Read coverage stops 3 residues before the CDR3 terminus; the germline J gene supplies the remainder. The V and J genes are TRBV5-1 and TRBJ1-3; D possibly corresponds to TRBD1 (6 bases). Trimming left V 2 bases short and J 2 bases short, with 14 bases between. This CDR3 has 16 residues. The germline V gene encodes CDR1 SGHRS and CDR2 YFSETQ. This chain's CDR3 is CASSFGGQATGNTIYF. The covered CDR3 bases are TGCGCCAGCAGCTTCGGGGGGCAGGCCACTGGAAACACC.

At least ten counts were recorded for this clone. The read halts 3 residues ahead of the CDR3 end, with the missing end drawn from the germline J gene. The chain uses TRBV15 and TRBJ2-2, with 14 bases matching TRBD2. This CDR3 has 15 residues. CDR1 is LNHNV, CDR2 YYDKDF, per germline (reference sequence). Trimming cost V 11 bases and J 3 bases; bases outside gene matches: 5. CDR3 bases read: TGTGCCTCACGGGGACTAGCGGGAGACACCGGGGAG. Its translation is CASRGLAGDTGE. The full CDR3 sequence reads CASRGLAGDTGELFF.

This clone was detected ten times or more. Coverage ceases 3 residues before the CDR3 finishes, and the germline J gene fills in the end. This rearrangement joins TRBV20-1 to TRBJ2-7; TRBD1 or TRBD2 may be the D gene (7 bases each). The CDR3 totals 14 residues. Germline lookup yields CDR1 DFQATT and CDR2 SNEGSKA (reference sequence). The V gene lost 6 bases and the J gene lost 3 bases, with 18 bases spanning the gap. The part of the CDR3 DNA that was read is TGCAGTGCCAGACAGGGAGGGATGAACTACGAG. It encodes CSARQGGMNYE. The whole CDR3 protein reads CSARQGGMNYEQYF.

This clone has at least ten counts. The CDR3 is cut off 3 residues early in the read; its end comes from the germline J gene. This sample includes further DNA sequences coding for the same CDR3. The chain has TRBV10-1 and TRBJ1-1; D is undetermined. V was trimmed by 0 bases and J by 5 bases, leaving 10 bases between them. This CDR3 is built from 14 residues. CDR1 and CDR2 from the germline V gene are WNHNN and SYGVQD (reference sequence). CDR3 loop: CASSESQRGTEAFF. The part of the CDR3 DNA that was read is TGCGCCAGCAGTGAGTCGCAAAGAGGGACTGAA.

This clone was recorded at least ten times. The CDR3 extends 3 residues past the end of the read, so its final part is completed from the germline J gene. Additional DNA sequences in this sample encode the identical CDR3. The chain employs TRBV6-4 and TRBJ2-2; TRBD1 might be the D (6 bases). Per germline, CDR1 MRHNA and CDR2 SNTAGT. The CDR3 consists of 14 residues. V was clipped by 2 bases and J by 2 bases, with 6 bases between them. The CDR3 DNA, read in part, is TGTGCCAGCAGTGACGGGACAAACACCGGGGAG. Amino acids: CASSDGTNTGE. In full, the CDR3 reads CASSDGTNTGELFF.

This clone was detected ten times or more. Read data end 3 residues before the CDR3 end; the end is taken from the germline J gene. The chain recombines TRBV19 with TRBJ1-5; D may be TRBD1 (6 bases). This CDR3 comprises 12 residues. Deletions cut 8 bases from V and 6 bases from J, with 11 bases between. From germline, CDR1 is LNHDA and CDR2 SQIVND (reference sequence). The part of the CDR3 DNA that was read is TGTGCCAGTTCCAGGGGTCCTCAGCCC. Protein sequence: CASSRGPQP. The entire CDR3 protein is CASSRGPQPQHF.

This clone showed up many times. The DNA ends 3 residues before the CDR3 does, and the rest of the CDR3 is filled in from the germline J gene. The genes are TRBV28 and TRBJ2-7; 8 bases are a match to TRBD1. V was pared by 8 bases and J by 2 bases, with 8 bases of the junction left unmatched. CDR1 is MDHEN and CDR2 is SYDVKM in the germline V gene. CDR3 length equals 14 residues. The chain's CDR3 is CASGTQGVPYEQYF. The sequenced CDR3 bases are TGTGCCAGCGGGACACAGGGGGTCCCCTACGAG. The complete variable domain, with remaining parts taken from reference TRBV28 and TRBJ2-7, reads DVKVTQSSRYLVKRTGEKVFLECVQDMDHENMFWYRQDPGLGLRLIYFSYDVKMKEKGDIPEGYSVSREKKERFSLILESASTNQTSMYLCASGTQGVPYEQYFGPGTRLTVT.

Many counts were recorded for this clone. The read comes to an end 3 residues before the CDR3 does, leaving the germline J gene to fill in the end. The gene calls are TRBV2 and TRBJ1-1; 8 nucleotides line up with TRBD1. Germline values: CDR1 SNHLY, CDR2 FYNNEI. There are 11 residues in the CDR3. The CDR3 DNA, read in part, is TGTGCCAGCAGCATTGGACAGGGA. This sequence encodes CASSIGQG. The whole CDR3 region reads CASSIGQGAFF. Full variable domain (remainder filled in from reference TRBV2 and TRBJ1-1): EPEVTQTPSHQVTQMGQEVILRCVPISNHLYFYWYRQILGQKVEFLVSFYNNEISEKSEIFDDQFSVERPDGSNFTLKIRSTKLEDSAMYFCASSIGQGAFFGQGTRLTVV.

The sample holds many counts of this clone. From the germline J gene comes the end of the CDR3, since the read stops 3 residues before it. V is TRBV28 and J is TRBJ2-3; tentatively, D is TRBD2 (6 bases). This CDR3 has 16 amino acids. The germline gives CDR1 MDHEN, CDR2 SYDVKM. V shed 6 bases and J shed 5 bases, with 21 bases lying between them. The CDR3 DNA, read in part, is TGTGCCAGCAGCTCGCCACGGGGGATCTTTATAGATACG. As protein: CASSSPRGIFIDT. In full, the CDR3 reads CASSSPRGIFIDTQYF.

The sample holds many counts of this clone. From the germline J gene comes the end of the CDR3, since the read stops 3 residues before it. The J gene is TRBJ1-3, the V gene TRBV23-1; a possible D gene is TRBD1 (5 bases). TRBV23-1 is treated as an ORF (open reading frame) with a function not yet certain. V lost 0 bases and J 4 bases, leaving 19 bases between the germline ends. The CDR3 length is 18 residues. The CDR3 bases that were read are TGCGCCAGCAGTCAATCGGGGAAGGGGATATGGGCAGGAAACACC. It codes for CASSQSGKGIWAGNT. The whole CDR3 protein is CASSQSGKGIWAGNTIYF.

This clone was detected a few times. The CDR3 extends 3 residues past the end of the read, so its final part is completed from the germline J gene. The chain employs TRBV5-8 and TRBJ2-7; TRBD2 matches at 11 bases. Losses at the gene ends were 3 bases for V and 6 bases for J; bases not matched to a gene: 5. CDR3 length equals 14 residues. From germline, CDR1 is SGHTS and CDR2 YDEGEE. CDR3 bases read: TGTGCCAGCAGCTCTAGCGGGAGGAGGACCGAG. Translated, it gives CASSSSGRRTE. The entire CDR3 is CASSSSGRRTEQYF.

This clone showed up many times. The read ends 3 residues early relative to the CDR3; the germline J gene fills the gap. The chain uses TRBV7-2 and TRBJ2-7; 9 positions match TRBD1. The CDR3 is made up of 15 amino acids. Per germline, CDR1 SGHTA and CDR2 FQGNSA. V lost 3 bases and J lost 3; bases outside the gene matches: 6. The CDR3 region is CASSLATDRGYEQYF. CDR3 DNA, as far as it was read: TGTGCCAGCAGCTTGGCGACGGACAGGGGCTACGAG.

This clone was detected ten times or more. The read ends 3 residues before the CDR3 terminus; that terminus is restored from the germline J gene. The J gene is TRBJ1-3, the V gene TRBV18; tentative D call: TRBD1 (6 bases). V lost 4 bases and J 0 bases, leaving 16 bases between the germline ends. The germline V gene encodes CDR1 KGHSH and CDR2 LQKENI. The CDR3 extends over 17 amino acids. CDR3 sequence: CASSHLGQTFSGNTIYF. The CDR3 DNA, read in part, is TGTGCCAGCTCACACCTAGGACAGACTTTCTCTGGAAACACC.

This clone was detected many times. Sequencing ends 3 residues short of the CDR3 end; the germline J gene provides the rest. The genes are TRBV4-2 and TRBJ2-2, with D perhaps matching TRBD1 (6 bases). The CDR3 length is 17 residues. Germline-derived CDR1 and CDR2 are LGHNA and YNFKEQ. V was clipped by 5 bases and J by 3 bases, with 19 bases between them. CDR3 in amino acids: CASSKGQTQGDTGELFF. CDR3 bases read: TGTGCCAGCAGCAAAGGACAGACCCAAGGGGACACCGGGGAG.

In its sample, this clone was seen many times. The read comes to an end 3 residues before the CDR3 does, leaving the germline J gene to fill in the end. The V and J genes are TRBV18 and TRBJ1-1; 8 bases line up with TRBD1. The CDR3 spans 14 residues. Germline V gives CDR1 KGHSH, CDR2 LQKENI. V was pared by 5 bases and J by 3 bases, with 5 bases of the junction left unmatched. CDR3 DNA, as far as it was read: TGTGCCAGCTCAGGCACAGGGGGGGACACTGAA. It specifies CASSGTGGDTE. The whole CDR3 protein is CASSGTGGDTEAFF. Full variable domain (rest looked up from reference TRBV18 and TRBJ1-1): NAGVMQNPRHLVRRRGQEARLRCSPMKGHSHVYWYRQLPEEGLKFMVYLQKENIIDESGMPKERFSAEFPKEGPSILRIQQVVRGDSAAYFCASSGTGGDTEAFFGQGTRLTVV.

The sample holds many counts of this clone. The read ends 3 residues early relative to the CDR3; the germline J gene fills the gap. The chain combines TRBV29-1 with TRBJ1-5, with D possibly being TRBD1 (6 bases). Germline assignment: CDR1 SQVTM and CDR2 ANQGSEA. V was cut by 7 bases and J by 0 bases, with 13 bases left in between. CDR3 size: 14 residues. Partial CDR3 DNA: TGCAGCGCGGCAGGGGCCTATAGCAATCAGCCC. Translating it yields CSAAGAYSNQP. In full, the CDR3 is CSAAGAYSNQPQHF.

This clone was counted ten times or more. Coverage ceases 3 residues before the CDR3 finishes, and the germline J gene fills in the end. The chain carries TRBV19 and TRBJ2-7; 7 nucleotides align to TRBD1. The CDR3 sequence is 13 residues long. V lost 3 bases to trimming and J lost 3 bases; unmatched junction nucleotides: 2. Germline V CDR1 and CDR2: LNHDA, SQIVND (reference sequence). CDR3 bases read: TGTGCCAGTAGTATCCCAGGGGGCTACGAG. It yields the protein CASSIPGGYE. The CDR3 as a whole reads CASSIPGGYEQYF.

There are many counts of this clone. The sequence runs out 3 residues before the end of the CDR3; the remainder is reconstructed from the germline J gene. This chain connects TRBV5-1 to TRBJ1-2; the match to TRBD1 covers 9 bases. Trimming cost V 2 bases and J 0 bases; bases outside gene matches: 5. CDR1 is SGHRS and CDR2 is YFSETQ in the germline V gene. The CDR3 covers 16 residues. The DNA read from the CDR3 is TGCGCCAGCAGCTTAACCGGGACAGGGACTAACTATGGC. This gives the protein CASSLTGTGTNYG. The entire CDR3 sequence reads CASSLTGTGTNYGYTF.

At least ten counts were recorded for this clone. The read ends 3 residues before the CDR3 terminus; that terminus is restored from the germline J gene. This chain connects TRBV20-1 to TRBJ2-4; 7 bases are a match to TRBD1. With V trimmed by 5 bases and J by 4 bases, 20 bases remained unmatched. Per germline, CDR1 DFQATT and CDR2 SNEGSKA (reference sequence). This CDR3 has 18 residues. Partial CDR3 DNA: TGCAGTGCTCCTGCCACGTCCGGGACACCAGGGGGAAAAAACATT. Translation: CSAPATSGTPGGKNI. In full, the CDR3 reads CSAPATSGTPGGKNIQYF.

This clone came up many times. The read comes to an end 3 residues before the CDR3 does, leaving the germline J gene to fill in the end. The V and J genes are TRBV12-3 or TRBV12-4 and TRBJ2-2; TRBD2 matches at 7 bases. J was trimmed by 5 bases and V by 9 bases; bases with no gene match: 12. The CDR3 runs 15 residues. CDR3 DNA (partial): TGTGCCAGTTCTGGGCGGGGGTGGATGACCGGGGAG. The encoded protein is CASSGRGWMTGE. The CDR3 in its entirety is CASSGRGWMTGELFF.

This clone was seen ten or more times. Sequencing ends 3 residues short of the CDR3 end; the germline J gene provides the rest. The gene calls are TRBV28 and TRBJ2-2, with 12 nucleotides matching TRBD2. The CDR3 spans 17 residues. CDR1 is MDHEN and CDR2 is SYDVKM in the germline V gene. Unmatched junction bases numbered 9, after V lost 3 bases and J lost 7 bases. Partial CDR3 DNA: TGTGCCAGCAGTTTTGACCGACTAGCGGGGGAGTACGGGGAG. It is translated as CASSFDRLAGEYGE. The whole CDR3 protein is CASSFDRLAGEYGELFF.

The sample holds many counts of this clone. The read stops 3 residues short of the end of the CDR3; the missing end is completed from the germline J gene. This chain joins TRBV6-2 or TRBV6-3 and TRBJ2-3; TRBD1 is a possible D gene (5 bases). Germline-derived CDR1 and CDR2 are MNHEY and SVGEGT. V dropped 7 bases and J dropped 4 bases, with 15 bases sitting between them. The CDR3 spans 14 residues. The CDR3 bases that were read are TGTGCCAGCACCTCTAGGGGCCGTTCAGATACG. Translated, it gives CASTSRGRSDT. The full-length CDR3 reads as CASTSRGRSDTQYF.

This clone has at least ten counts. The read is 3 residues too short to cover the CDR3 end, so that end is filled in from the germline J gene. This sequence joins TRBV5-1 and TRBJ1-4; 9 nucleotides match TRBD1. The CDR3 has 15 residues. V was pared by 5 bases and J by 3 bases, with 5 bases of the junction left unmatched. Germline loops: CDR1 SGHRS, CDR2 YFSETQ. Incomplete CDR3 DNA: TGCGCCAGCAGGAAACAGGGGGCGCCTAATGAAAAA. This encodes CASRKQGAPNEK. The CDR3, in full, reads CASRKQGAPNEKLFF.

This clone has a count of ten or more. The CDR3 end lies 3 residues beyond the end of the read and is filled in from the germline J gene. The chain employs TRBV5-1 and TRBJ1-2; D is perhaps TRBD1 (6 bases). The CDR3 has 13 residues. From germline, CDR1 is SGHRS and CDR2 YFSETQ. CDR3 amino acids: CASSLAGGRGYTF. The covered CDR3 bases are TGCGCCAGCAGCTTGGCTGGGGGCCGGGGC. The full variable domain, its missing parts supplied by reference TRBV5-1 and TRBJ1-2, is KAGVTQTPRYLIKTRGQQVTLSCSPISGHRSVSWYQQTPGQGLQFLFEYFSETQRNKGNFPGRFSGRQFSNSRSEMNVSTLELGDSALYLCASSLAGGRGYTFGSGTRLTVV.